The TCR beta chain under discussion was sequenced for a study of spatial heterogeneity in lung cancer. Across the whole study: Alpha-chain sequences were consistently detected in smaller numbers than beta-chain sequences. Study-level results: One measure, the expanded intratumoral alpha and beta TCR count, tracked tumor mutation counts.

Sample time point: sample taken at primary tumor resection. Samples came from roughly 72 TRACERx patients with untreated early-stage lung cancer. The study sequenced unsorted whole RNA from tumor, nontumor lung or frozen PBMC. The germline V gene encodes CDR1 LNHDA and CDR2 SQIVND (reference sequence). The CDR3 sequence is 13 residues long. The V end was cut by 5 bases, the J end by 1 base, with 5 bases between. Ten or more counts support this clonotype. Its antigen is unknown. Every molecule of TCR cDNA had its own unique molecular identifier. Using its own MiXCR run on the 5' RACE reads, TCRdb lists one record per CDR3 protein. This repertoire shows 13,000 or so distinct CDR3 sequences, roughly 5.6% found once; its top ten account for under 30%.

The rearrangement joins TRBV19 to TRBJ2-2; D gene unclear. The receptor was derived from a male donor with early-stage non-small cell lung cancer. The sample was lung tumor tissue, taken at surgery. CDR3 residues: CASSFGNTGELFF. The CDR3 nucleotides read TGTGCCAGTAGTTTCGGGAACACCGGGGAGCTGTTTTTT.